This is a list of T cell receptor beta chains from one sample in a study of multiple sclerosis patients with progressive multifocal leukoencephalopathy. The repertoire was sequenced with immunoSEQ multiplex PCR; TCRdb's copy has only in-frame clones and lacks some. In the table there are tens of thousands of clones, over 90% of which are singletons. The sequenced material came from PBMCs. The receptor source for this set is a man aged 30-40 years with multiple sclerosis. Each CDR3 is given with its conserved first and last residue. Each record gives: J gene, D gene, clone size, V gene, CDR3 protein, CDR3 DNA. The D gene is left open where the match is weak. Rows may omit the clone size; those that give it use once, few, many or a size class.

J: TRBJ2-5
D: -
size: -
V: TRBV6-6
CDR3: CASSGETQYF
DNA: TGTGCCAGCAGTGGAGAGACCCAGTACTTC

J: TRBJ1-1
D: -
size: -
V: TRBV28
CDR3: CASSLVGEAFF
DNA: TGTGCCAGCAGTTTAGTGGGTGAAGCTTTCTTT

J: TRBJ2-1
D: TRBD2
size: -
V: TRBV30
CDR3: CAWSRRSGIFEQFF
DNA: TGTGCCTGGAGTAGGCGTAGCGGGATTTTTGAGCAGTTCTTC

J: TRBJ2-7
D: TRBD1
size: -
V: TRBV12-5
CDR3: CASSPGTVSYEQYF
DNA: TGTGCTAGTTCGCCCGGGACAGTCTCCTACGAGCAGTACTTC

J: TRBJ2-3
D: TRBD2
size: -
V: TRBV11-3
CDR3: CASSKRVAGGTDTQYF
DNA: TGTGCCAGCAGTAAAAGGGTAGCGGGAGGTACAGATACGCAGTATTTT

J: TRBJ2-1
D: TRBD2
size: -
V: TRBV5-4
CDR3: CASSLGLAGVNEQFF
DNA: TGTGCCAGCAGCTTAGGACTAGCGGGAGTGAATGAGCAGTTCTTC

J: TRBJ1-1
D: -
size: -
V: TRBV29-1
CDR3: CSVQTDYTEAFF
DNA: TGCAGCGTTCAAACGGACTACACTGAAGCTTTCTTT

J: TRBJ2-2
D: -
size: -
V: TRBV11-2
CDR3: CASSLLRSSAGELFF
DNA: TGTGCCAGCAGCTTATTACGGAGTTCGGCCGGGGAGCTGTTTTTT

J: TRBJ2-1
D: -
size: -
V: TRBV5-6
CDR3: CASSLVRARGNEQFF
DNA: -

J: TRBJ2-5
D: -
size: -
V: TRBV11-3
CDR3: CASSKTPTQYF
DNA: TGTGCCAGCAGCAAGACGCCGACCCAGTACTTC

J: TRBJ2-4
D: TRBD2
size: -
V: TRBV29-1
CDR3: CSVVPRGSGGRLSKNIQYF
DNA: TGCAGCGTTGTCCCGCGGGGTAGCGGGGGGAGGTTGTCCAAAAACATTCAGTACTTC

J: TRBJ2-7
D: -
size: -
V: TRBV14
CDR3: CASSQEGRYYEQYF
DNA: TGTGCCAGCAGCCAGGAGGGGAGATATTACGAGCAGTACTTC

J: TRBJ1-1
D: TRBD1
size: -
V: TRBV25-1
CDR3: CASASTGGAFF
DNA: TGTGCCAGCGCCTCTACAGGGGGGGCTTTCTTT

J: TRBJ1-1
D: -
size: -
V: TRBV11-2
CDR3: CASSPPLDTEAFF
DNA: TGTGCCAGCAGCCCCCCCCTGGACACTGAAGCTTTCTTT

J: TRBJ1-5
D: -
size: -
V: TRBV27
CDR3: CASSLWSDQPQHF
DNA: TGTGCCAGCAGTTTATGGTCCGATCAGCCCCAGCATTTT

J: TRBJ1-2
D: -
size: -
V: TRBV4-3
CDR3: CASSQDRASNGGYTF
DNA: TGCGCCAGCAGCCAAGATAGGGCTTCTAACGGGGGCTACACCTTC

J: TRBJ2-5
D: TRBD1
size: once
V: TRBV19
CDR3: CASRPRTGGTQETQYF
DNA: TGTGCCAGTAGGCCGCGGACAGGGGGGACCCAAGAGACCCAGTACTTC

J: TRBJ1-2
D: -
size: -
V: TRBV27
CDR3: CASRPLGRAFYGYTF
DNA: TGTGCCAGCAGACCCCTCGGTCGGGCTTTCTATGGCTACACCTTC

J: TRBJ1-1
D: -
size: -
V: TRBV27
CDR3: CASSLEGWGEAFF
DNA: TGTGCCAGCAGTTTAGAAGGGTGGGGTGAGGCTTTCTTT

J: TRBJ2-2
D: TRBD2
size: -
V: TRBV18
CDR3: CASSPSVASGMSGELFF
DNA: TGTGCCAGCTCACCGTCGGTGGCTAGCGGGATGTCCGGGGAGCTGTTTTTT

J: TRBJ2-7
D: -
size: -
V: TRBV6-1
CDR3: CASSGVGTIEQYF
DNA: TGTGCCAGCAGTGGAGTAGGGACAATAGAACAGTACTTC

J: TRBJ1-2
D: -
size: -
V: TRBV5-6
CDR3: CASSSAGRPYGYTF
DNA: TGTGCCAGCAGCTCCGCGGGCCGGCCGTATGGCTACACCTTC

J: TRBJ1-1
D: -
size: -
V: TRBV4-3
CDR3: CASSQDWKGHTEAFF
DNA: TGCGCCAGCAGCCAAGATTGGAAGGGACACACTGAAGCTTTCTTT

J: TRBJ2-3
D: -
size: -
V: TRBV5-4
CDR3: CASSLEVDTQYF
DNA: TGTGCCAGCAGCTTGGAGGTAGATACGCAGTATTTT

J: TRBJ1-2
D: -
size: -
V: TRBV4-3
CDR3: CASSQEEARWGEGYGYTF
DNA: TGCGCCAGCAGCCAAGAAGAGGCTCGTTGGGGGGAAGGCTATGGCTACACCTTC

J: TRBJ1-1
D: -
size: -
V: TRBV7-2
CDR3: CASSLDRQVNFF
DNA: TGTGCCAGCAGCTTAGATCGACAGGTGAACTTCTTT

J: TRBJ2-5
D: -
size: -
V: TRBV7-2
CDR3: CASSPALETQYF
DNA: TGTGCCAGCAGCCCGGCCTTGGAGACCCAGTACTTC

J: TRBJ2-3
D: -
size: -
V: TRBV10-3
CDR3: CAISGRQGSVGTQYF
DNA: TGTGCCATCAGTGGCCGTCAGGGGTCGGTGGGTACGCAGTATTTT

J: TRBJ1-2
D: -
size: -
V: TRBV5-6
CDR3: CASSSGVGYTF
DNA: TGTGCCAGCAGCTCAGGGGTAGGCTACACCTTC

J: TRBJ1-2
D: -
size: -
V: TRBV9
CDR3: CASSPTGWEHGYTF
DNA: TGTGCCAGCAGCCCCACCGGGTGGGAACATGGCTACACCTTC

J: TRBJ2-2
D: TRBD1
size: -
V: TRBV7-9
CDR3: CASSLRRGQPNTGELLF
DNA: TGTGCCAGCAGCTTACGCCGGGGACAGCCGAACACCGGGGAGCTGCTTTTT

J: TRBJ2-7
D: TRBD2
size: -
V: TRBV5-1
CDR3: CASSLILAGSPGGYEQYF
DNA: TGCGCCAGCAGCCTAATACTAGCGGGAAGCCCGGGGGGTTACGAGCAGTACTTC

J: TRBJ2-1
D: TRBD1
size: -
V: TRBV5-1
CDR3: CASSSIRDRGVAEQFF
DNA: TGCGCCAGCAGCTCCATCCGGGACAGGGGGGTCGCTGAGCAGTTCTTC

J: TRBJ2-7
D: TRBD2
size: -
V: TRBV9
CDR3: CASSVAGGRVGEQYF
DNA: TGTGCCAGCAGCGTAGCGGGAGGAAGAGTAGGCGAGCAGTACTTC

J: TRBJ1-1
D: -
size: -
V: TRBV2
CDR3: CASSQDLGTEAFF
DNA: TGTGCCAGCAGCCAGGACCTGGGTACTGAAGCTTTCTTT

J: TRBJ1-2
D: TRBD1
size: -
V: TRBV5-1
CDR3: CASSLIGGHDYGYTF
DNA: TGCGCCAGCAGCTTGATAGGGGGCCATGACTATGGCTACACCTTC

J: TRBJ2-3
D: TRBD2
size: -
V: TRBV5-1
CDR3: CASSPDLIAGRTDTQYF
DNA: TGCGCCAGCAGCCCGGACCTTATAGCGGGACGCACAGATACGCAGTATTTT

J: TRBJ2-3
D: TRBD2
size: -
V: TRBV15
CDR3: CATSRDGRASDTQYF
DNA: TGTGCCACCAGCAGAGACGGGAGGGCCTCAGATACGCAGTATTTT

J: TRBJ2-6
D: TRBD1
size: -
V: TRBV6-4
CDR3: CASSDGTGGSGANVLTF
DNA: TGTGCCAGCAGTGACGGGACAGGGGGCTCTGGGGCCAACGTCCTGACTTTC

J: TRBJ1-2
D: -
size: -
V: TRBV4-2
CDR3: CASSQEVQGAYGYTF
DNA: TGTGCCAGCAGCCAAGAAGTCCAGGGCGCCTATGGCTACACCTTC

J: TRBJ2-4
D: -
size: -
V: TRBV5-6
CDR3: CASSSTGTLRNIQYF
DNA: TGTGCCAGCAGCTCCACCGGGACTCTTAGAAACATTCAGTACTTC

J: TRBJ2-5
D: -
size: -
V: TRBV11-3
CDR3: CASSFRFKWGLGETQYF
DNA: TGTGCCAGCAGCTTTAGATTTAAGTGGGGGTTGGGAGAGACCCAGTACTTC

J: TRBJ2-2
D: TRBD2
size: -
V: TRBV27
CDR3: CASRLAGPFTGELFF
DNA: TGTGCCAGCAGGCTAGCGGGGCCGTTCACCGGGGAGCTGTTTTTT

J: TRBJ2-2
D: -
size: -
V: TRBV7-9
CDR3: CASSLGGGSFAGELFF
DNA: TGTGCCAGCAGCTTGGGAGGTGGGAGTTTCGCCGGGGAGCTGTTTTTT

J: TRBJ2-2
D: TRBD2
size: -
V: TRBV15
CDR3: CATSRKGLAGAGELFF
DNA: TGTGCCACCAGCAGAAAGGGACTAGCGGGAGCCGGGGAGCTGTTTTTT

J: TRBJ2-7
D: TRBD1
size: -
V: TRBV4-3
CDR3: CASSPGTGAYEQYF
DNA: TGCGCCAGCAGCCCCGGGACAGGGGCCTACGAGCAGTACTTC

J: TRBJ1-1
D: -
size: once
V: TRBV19
CDR3: CASRTNRAVSTEAFF
DNA: TGTGCCAGTAGAACGAACAGGGCGGTGAGCACTGAAGCTTTCTTT